One and the same sample provided the 20 T cell receptor beta chains below, sequenced in a study of response to subunit inactivated influenza vaccine (dated by TCRdb to the late 2010s). The library was obtained by RT-PCR. TCRdb lists the instrument as Illumina HiSeq 2500. Using fastp at Q25 and MiXCR, TCRdb reprocessed the public reads and kept productive beta chains. Each record represents a unique CDR3 protein, reported with the most common genes and DNA among its rows. This sample is represented by 700,000 to 900,000 distinct CDR3 sequences; 21% of them were singletons. In total, the top ten clones hold roughly a tenth of the sample. The source material was PBMCs from blood, sampled less than 6 days after vaccination. These receptors all stem from a man between 50 and 59 years old who received an inactivated influenza vaccine. Donor details come from another sample of the same person, matched by shared clones.

This clonotype has only a few counts. V usage is TRBV29-1 and J usage is TRBJ1-2, with D possibly matching TRBD1 (6 bases). With 0 bases removed from V and 4 bases from J, the gap between germline ends came to 9 bases. CDR1 is SQVTM, CDR2 ANQGSEA, per germline. The CDR3 is 13 amino acids. This chain's CDR3 is CSVEDWTAYGYTF. CDR3 DNA: TGCAGCGTTGAAGATTGGACAGCCTATGGCTACACCTTC. Filled out from reference TRBV29-1 and TRBJ1-2, the complete variable domain reads SAVISQKPSRDICQRGTSLTIQCQVDSQVTMMFWYRQQPGQSLTLIATANQGSEATYESGFVIDKFPISRPNLTFSTLTVSNMSPEDSSIYLCSVEDWTAYGYTFGSGTRLTVV.

This clonotype was found a few times. The rearrangement uses TRBV6-1 and TRBJ2-7; 14 bases fit TRBD2. V shed 9 bases, J shed 6 bases, and the junction held 7 bases outside the gene matches. Germline CDR1 and CDR2: MNHNS and SASEGT. CDR3 length: 14 residues. Here the CDR3 reads CASRTGTSGSEQYF. The CDR3, as DNA: TGTGCCAGTCGAACCGGGACTAGCGGGAGCGAGCAGTACTTC.

The CDR3 here is CASSTYDLFRGDRVNTEAFF. The CDR3 DNA is TGTGCCAGCAGCACCTACGACTTATTTAGGGGCGACAGGGTGAACACTGAAGCTTTCTTT. The chain uses TRBV14 and TRBJ1-1; 7 positions agree with TRBD1. The CDR3 consists of 20 residues. From germline, CDR1 is SGHDN and CDR2 FVKESK. Trimming cost V 5 bases and J 0 bases; bases outside gene matches: 21.

The table lists this clonotype with a few counts. J is TRBJ2-7 and V is TRBV11-1; D gene ambiguous. The CDR3 runs to 16 residues. V lost 0 bases, J lost 3 bases, and 15 bases lay in between. The germline CDR1 and CDR2 sequences are SGHAT and FQDESV (reference sequence). This CDR3 is CASSLARMDGYYEQYF. The CDR3 coding sequence is TGTGCCAGCAGCTTAGCCAGGATGGACGGCTACTACGAGCAGTACTTC.

The chain couples TRBV4-2 to TRBJ2-2, with 16 bases matching TRBD2. Unmatched junction bases numbered 9, after V lost 3 bases and J lost 5 bases. The CDR3 is made up of 19 amino acids. CDR1 is LGHNA and CDR2 is YNFKEQ in the germline V gene. The CDR3 region is CASSQAGTSGRASTGELFF. CDR3 coding DNA: TGTGCCAGCAGCCAGGCTGGGACTAGCGGGAGGGCGTCTACCGGGGAGCTGTTTTTT.

A few counts support this clonotype. The chain couples TRBV4-3 to TRBJ1-1; D remains ambiguous. The V gene lost 4 bases and the J gene lost 1 base, with 10 bases spanning the gap. Per the germline V gene, CDR1 is LGHNA and CDR2 is YSLEER. CDR3 length: 14 residues. For the CDR3, the DNA is TGCGCCAGCAGCCTTGGACGGGCGAACACTGAAGCTTTCTTT. Amino acids: CASSLGRANTEAFF.

The gene calls are TRBV20-1 and TRBJ2-7, with a weak D call TRBD2 (5 bases). Germline lookup yields CDR1 DFQATT and CDR2 SNEGSKA (reference sequence). The CDR3 has 13 residues. Trimming shortened V by 3 bases and J by 3 bases, and 12 bases separated the two germline ends. The CDR3 region has the DNA TGCAGTGCTAGCGCCATCCGGGGCTACGAGCAGTACTTC. Translation: CSASAIRGYEQYF.

This clonotype occurred a few times. The rearrangement joins TRBV4-2 to TRBJ2-3, with a weak D call TRBD2 (7 bases). Germline CDR1 reads LGHNA; CDR2 reads YNFKEQ. V dropped 1 base and J dropped 5 bases, with 13 bases sitting between them. The CDR3 is 15 amino acids. The CDR3 nucleotides read TGTGCCAGCAGCCAAGTTGGGGGGGCCGGAGATACGCAGTATTTT. It yields the protein CASSQVGGAGDTQYF.

This clonotype was detected only a few times. This sequence joins TRBV12-3 or TRBV12-4 and TRBJ1-1; a weak D match, TRBD1 (5 bases). V dropped 6 bases and J dropped 1 base, with 12 bases sitting between them. This CDR3 has 14 residues. CDR3: CASSPDRPNTEAFF. The DNA for the CDR3 is TGTGCCAGCAGCCCCGACAGACCGAACACTGAAGCTTTCTTT.

This clonotype was detected only a few times. The chain recombines TRBV27 with TRBJ1-2; the D gene is possibly TRBD1 (6 bases). The CDR3 spans 12 residues. V shed 6 bases and J shed 6 bases, with 11 bases lying between them. Germline loops: CDR1 MNHEY, CDR2 SMNVEV (reference sequence). The CDR3 region has the DNA TGTGCCAGCAGAAGGGGGTTGGATGGCTACACCTTC. It specifies CASRRGLDGYTF.

This clonotype was detected only once. The chain is built from TRBV5-5 and TRBJ1-2, with no clear D. With 0 bases removed from V and 4 bases from J, the gap between germline ends came to 13 bases. Germline CDR1 reads SGHKS; CDR2 reads YYEKEE (reference sequence). This CDR3 is built from 15 residues. The CDR3 bases are TGTGCCAGCAGCTTGGGAGAGGGCGGATCCTATGGCTACACCTTC. As protein: CASSLGEGGSYGYTF.

This clonotype was detected only a few times. The CDR3 protein is CSALTGAYTQYF. The DNA for the CDR3 is TGCAGTGCTCTCACAGGGGCATATACGCAGTATTTT. This chain connects TRBV20-1 to TRBJ2-3; 7 positions agree with TRBD1. This CDR3 contains 12 residues. From germline, CDR1 is DFQATT and CDR2 SNEGSKA (reference sequence). Trimming removed 5 bases from V and 7 bases from J; junction bases left unmatched: 6.

The V gene is TRBV10-3, the J gene TRBJ1-1; TRBD1 is a possible D gene (5 bases). V lost 4 bases and J 0 bases, leaving 9 bases between the germline ends. The CDR3 totals 14 residues. Germline CDR1 ENHRY, CDR2 SYGVKD. The CDR3 coding sequence is TGTGCCATCAGTGGTGGGGGGGTGAACACTGAAGCTTTCTTT. It codes for CAISGGGVNTEAFF.

This clonotype was observed a handful of times. V and J are TRBV10-3 and TRBJ2-5; D is ambiguous. CDR1 and CDR2 from the germline V gene are ENHRY and SYGVKD. The V gene lost 3 bases and the J gene lost 1 base, with 6 bases spanning the gap. This CDR3 has 13 residues. In nucleotides, the CDR3 is TGTGCCATCAGTGACCAGCCCCAAGAGACCCAGTACTTC. It encodes CAISDQPQETQYF.

This clonotype has only a few counts. This chain connects TRBV10-3 to TRBJ2-3; unclear D gene. The V gene lost 3 bases and the J gene lost 3 bases, with 7 bases spanning the gap. The CDR3 has 13 residues. Germline V gene data show CDR1 as ENHRY and CDR2 as SYGVKD. DNA of the CDR3: TGTGCCATCAGTGAAGACCCGACAGATACGCAGTATTTT. Its translation is CAISEDPTDTQYF.

In this sample, this clonotype turned up many times. The chain couples TRBV29-1 to TRBJ1-5; tentative D call: TRBD1 (5 bases). The CDR3 loop spans 13 amino acids. In germline, CDR1 is SQVTM, CDR2 ANQGSEA. V was trimmed by 5 bases and J by 7 bases, leaving 15 bases between them. The CDR3 protein is CSVSSAGGQPQHF. DNA of the CDR3: TGCAGCGTTTCTTCAGCCGGGGGACAGCCCCAGCATTTT.

This clonotype was picked up a small number of times. The V call is TRBV5-1, the J call TRBJ2-3, with TRBD2 identical over 12 bases. Per germline, CDR1 SGHRS and CDR2 YFSETQ. This CDR3 comprises 18 residues. The V and J ends lost 5 bases and 3 bases, in that order; junction bases with no gene match: 13. In nucleotides, the CDR3 is TGCGCCAGCAGTCTAATCCCTAGCGGGGGGGCCATTACAGATACGCAGTATTTT. Protein product: CASSLIPSGGAITDTQYF.

This clonotype was counted many times. V usage is TRBV6-5 and J usage is TRBJ2-1, with TRBD1 as a possible D gene (6 bases). This CDR3 contains 17 residues. Between the trimmed V and J ends, which lost 5 bases and 9 bases, there was a span of 26 bases. Germline CDR1 is MNHEY and CDR2 is SVGAGI. DNA of the CDR3: TGTGCCAGCAGTCACCGAGGACCGGGACACGAGAGGAGTGAGCAGTTCTTC. It codes for CASSHRGPGHERSEQFF.

This clonotype was observed a handful of times. V usage is TRBV7-7 and J usage is TRBJ2-3; TRBD2 matches 7 bases. V gave up 3 bases and J gave up 2 bases; unmatched junction bases: 5. There are 15 residues in the CDR3. Germline CDR1 and CDR2: SSHAT and FNYEAQ (reference sequence). As DNA, the CDR3 is TGTGCCAGCAGCTTGTTGGGGAGGGCCACAGATACGCAGTATTTT. Translation gives CASSLLGRATDTQYF. Using reference TRBV7-7 and TRBJ2-3 for the parts outside the CDR3, the full variable domain is GAGVSQSPRYKVTKRGQDVTLRCDPISSHATLYWYQQALGQGPEFLTYFNYEAQPDKSGLPSDRFSAERPEGSISTLTIQRTEQRDSAMYRCASSLLGRATDTQYFGPGTRLTVL.

This clonotype appeared many times. The chain combines TRBV18 with TRBJ2-6, with unresolved D. The CDR3 has 14 residues. V shed 0 bases and J shed 4 bases, with 4 bases lying between them. Germline V gene sequence: CDR1 KGHSH, CDR2 LQKENI. The CDR3 DNA sequence: TGTGCCAGCTCACCACCCACAGGGGCCAACGTCCTGACTTTC. This sequence encodes CASSPPTGANVLTF.